This entry is about one T cell receptor beta chain. Its target is not known. A second roughly 6 to 11 cycle PCR used barcoded and J-beta primers. TCRdb re-called the 5' RACE reads with MiXCR, one entry per CDR3 protein. The data hold roughly 1,800,000 distinct CDR3 sequences, with roughly 52% observed a single time. This record belongs to a study of blood T cells in healthy people across ages. The trim removed 4 bases at V and 3 bases at J, leaving 11 bases unmatched. The CDR3 totals 17 residues. CDR1 SGHDT and CDR2 YYEEEE come from the germline V gene. Study-level points and caveats: Donors of long life had a larger count of naive CD4+ cells and greater diversity than aged donors.

This chain connects TRBV5-6 to TRBJ2-3; 10 bases line up with TRBD2. This clonotype originated in a woman between 35 and 50 years old in good health. What was sequenced was blood. The CDR3 DNA follows: TGTGCCAGCAGCCCCGTAGCGGGGGGCCAGGGAACAGATACGCAGTATTTT. This translates into CASSPVAGGQGTDTQYF.